This T cell receptor beta chain came from a study of post-analysis software for immune sequencing data (dated by TCRdb to about 2015). Study-wide context: Recorded disease courses included relapsing-remitting, secondary progressive and progressive-relapsing multiple sclerosis, with some patients lacking subtype annotation. The patient repertoires were compared against approximately ten previously published healthy control repertoires obtained from donors aged about 6 to 25 years. A subset of samples was prepared in parallel using single-end sample barcoding, then pooled and co-amplified after Illumina adapter ligation.

To demonstrate the VDJtools post-analysis software, the study profiled TCR beta repertoires from the peripheral blood of around 13 young patients with multiple sclerosis. The multiple sclerosis patients were children and adolescents ranging in age from about 6 to 16 years. The paper's findings and limits, for the study overall: Significantly higher frequencies in patients than in controls were found for several TRBV segments, including TRBV5-6, TRBV5-1 and TRBV20-1. The control group was slightly older than the multiple sclerosis patient group. Significantly lower normalized Chao1 diversity was found in multiple sclerosis patients than in controls, suggesting substantial peripheral T-cell clonal expansion. Strong co-clustering of samples prepared in the same batch was shown by direct clustering with F measure, prompting a batch-effect correction.

The library was prepared using PCR. Instrument on record: Illumina HiSeq 2500. Unique molecular identifiers were incorporated into TCR beta cDNA libraries to reduce PCR and sequencing biases. Every 1 to 10 million input T cells yielded 500,000 or so cDNA molecules, meaning each molecule approximated one T cell. The same protocol used for the earlier healthy control dataset was applied to prepare and sequence the patient libraries. Within a given batch, samples were prepared together, multiplexed and sequenced on the same HiSeq lane. Per the source publication's procedure: Raw barcoded reads were processed with MIGEC, discarding single-read molecular identifier groups before consensus assembly and CDR3 extraction. Clonotype tables were post-analysed with VDJtools, and diversity was normalized by down-sampling all datasets to the smallest sample size. In repertoire overlap clustering, CDR3 amino acid sequences, but not nucleotide sequences, were matched to correct batch-related cross-sample contamination. TCRdb reprocessing: public reads trimmed at Q25 with fastp, clones called with MiXCR, in-frame beta chains kept. Each CDR3 protein gets just one entry, which takes the most common genes and DNA from the rows behind it. The V and J calls were determined by TCRdb, not by the authors. This sample gives under 650,000 distinct CDR3 sequences in total; around 47% of them show up just once. Over 1.5% of the sample belongs to the ten largest clones.

CDR1 DFQATT and CDR2 SNEGSKA are derived from the germline V gene (reference sequence). Here V drops 4 bases and J drops 3 bases, and the junction holds 3 bases not matched to any gene. The CDR3 measures 13 amino acids from cysteine to phenylalanine. The CDR3 DNA has 39 bases and is translated from base 1. This clonotype has a single count. No antigen is known for it. No base-level quality is on record; no much larger clone is a single base apart. The sequencing sample was made of blood. The chain links TRBV20-1 with TRBJ2-1, with 7 middle bases fitting TRBD1. This receptor was taken from a girl aged 10-17 years with multiple sclerosis. The encoded CDR3 is CSAIRDSYNEQFF. The DNA sequence is TGCAGTGCTATCCGGGACAGCTACAATGAGCAGTTCTTC.